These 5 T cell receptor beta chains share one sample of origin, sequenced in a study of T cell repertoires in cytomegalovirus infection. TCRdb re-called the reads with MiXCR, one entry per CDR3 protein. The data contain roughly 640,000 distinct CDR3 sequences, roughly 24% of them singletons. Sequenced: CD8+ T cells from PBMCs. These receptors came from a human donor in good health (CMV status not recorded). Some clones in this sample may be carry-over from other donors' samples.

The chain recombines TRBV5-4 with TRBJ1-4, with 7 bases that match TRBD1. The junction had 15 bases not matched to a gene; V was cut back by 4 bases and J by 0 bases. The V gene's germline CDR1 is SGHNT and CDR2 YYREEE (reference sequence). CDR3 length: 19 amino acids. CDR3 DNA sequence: TGTGCCAGCAGCAGGGAATCAGACAGGGAGACTTCAACTAATGAAAAACTGTTTTTT. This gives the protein CASSRESDRETSTNEKLFF.

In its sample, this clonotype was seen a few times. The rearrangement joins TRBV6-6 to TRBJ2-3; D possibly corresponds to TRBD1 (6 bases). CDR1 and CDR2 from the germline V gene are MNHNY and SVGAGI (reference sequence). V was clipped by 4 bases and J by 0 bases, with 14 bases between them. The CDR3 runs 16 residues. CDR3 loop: CASSSSGVLSTDTQYF. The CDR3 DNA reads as TGTGCCAGCAGTTCCTCAGGGGTTCTAAGCACAGATACGCAGTATTTT.

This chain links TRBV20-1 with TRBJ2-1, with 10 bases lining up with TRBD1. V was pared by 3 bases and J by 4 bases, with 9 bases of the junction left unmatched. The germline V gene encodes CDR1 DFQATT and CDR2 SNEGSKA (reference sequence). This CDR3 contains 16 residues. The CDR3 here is CSASFAGTGAYNEQFF. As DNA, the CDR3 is TGCAGTGCTAGTTTCGCCGGGACAGGGGCGTACAATGAGCAGTTCTTC.

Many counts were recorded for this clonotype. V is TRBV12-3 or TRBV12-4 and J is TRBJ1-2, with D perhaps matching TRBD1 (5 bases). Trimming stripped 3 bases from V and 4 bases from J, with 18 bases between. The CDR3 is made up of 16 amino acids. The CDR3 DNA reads TGTGCCAGCAGTTTTATGCCAGGGTCCTTCTCCTATGGCTACACCTTC. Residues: CASSFMPGSFSYGYTF.

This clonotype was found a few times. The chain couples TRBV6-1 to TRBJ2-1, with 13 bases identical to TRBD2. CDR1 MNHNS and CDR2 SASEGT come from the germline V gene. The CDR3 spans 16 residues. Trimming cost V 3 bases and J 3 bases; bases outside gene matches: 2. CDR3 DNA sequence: TGTGCCAGCAGTGAGGGACTAGCGGGGAACTACAATGAGCAGTTCTTC. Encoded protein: CASSEGLAGNYNEQFF.